This TCR beta chain came from a study of control samples from healthy donors and cancer patients (dated by TCRdb to the early 2020s). From the germline V gene, CDR1 is MGHRA and CDR2 is YSYEKL. Its CDR3 holds 15 amino acids, cysteine through phenylalanine. Left in the record is the CDR3 DNA by itself, 45 bases read in frame from the first base. Of note for this clone: The target of this receptor is not known. One end of the junction is discordant with germline, which a read error may explain.

The library relied on the immunoSEQ multiplex PCR assay. TCRdb provides this immuneACCESS table in a form limited to in-frame rearrangements. Some clones are lacking; in checked studies, under half of them reflect an unresolved V gene, and why the rest are absent is not known. Counted in this sample were roughly 76,000 clones; roughly 93% of them appeared once. The top ten clonotypes cover 1.3% of the sample. The chain is assembled from TRBV4-1 and TRBJ2-1, with an unclear D gene assignment. The sequenced sample was PBMCs. The clonotype comes from a woman aged 35 to 49 with lung cancer. The DNA is as follows: TGCGCCAGCAGTCAAGATCTATTCCCCTACAATGAGCAGTTCTTC. Its coded protein is CASSQDLFPYNEQFF.